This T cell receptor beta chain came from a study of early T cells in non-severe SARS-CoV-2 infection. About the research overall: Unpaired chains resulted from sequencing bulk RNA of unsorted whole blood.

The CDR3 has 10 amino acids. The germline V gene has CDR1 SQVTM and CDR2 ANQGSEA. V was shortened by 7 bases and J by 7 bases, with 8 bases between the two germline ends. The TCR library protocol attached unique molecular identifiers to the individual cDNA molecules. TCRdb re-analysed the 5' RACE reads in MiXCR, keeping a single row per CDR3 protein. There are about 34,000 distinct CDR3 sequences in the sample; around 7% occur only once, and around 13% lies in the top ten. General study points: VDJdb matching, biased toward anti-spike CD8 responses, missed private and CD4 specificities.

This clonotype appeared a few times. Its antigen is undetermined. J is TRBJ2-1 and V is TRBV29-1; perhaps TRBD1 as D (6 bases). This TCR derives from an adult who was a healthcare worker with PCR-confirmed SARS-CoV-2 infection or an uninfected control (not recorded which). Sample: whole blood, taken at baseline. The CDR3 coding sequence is TGCAGCGCCGACAGGAATGAGCAGTTCTTC. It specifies CSADRNEQFF.